This is a list of T cell receptor beta chains from one sample in a study of cytomegalovirus exposure and HLA in healthy donors. Method: immunoSEQ multiplex PCR; TCRdb's copy keeps in-frame clones and lacks some. The table has approximately 130,000 clones, around 72% seen once. Sequences were obtained from PBMCs. All receptors come from a man aged 50-59 years in good health and CMV-seropositive. CDR3s include the opening cysteine and the closing phenylalanine or tryptophan. A D gene is named only where the DNA matches it firmly. Only some rows state a clone size, as once, few, many or a class for expanded clones.

CDR3nt: TGTGCCAGCAGCGTACTCGGGACTCTCCAAGAGACCCAGTACTTC
CDR3aa: CASSVLGTLQETQYF
v_gene: TRBV9
d_gene: NA
len: 15
abundance: NA
j_gene: TRBJ2-5

CDR3nt: TGCGCCAGCAGCCATCAGGGGGAGGCCACTGAAGCTTTCTTT
CDR3aa: CASSHQGEATEAFF
v_gene: TRBV5-1
d_gene: TRBD1
len: 14
abundance: NA
j_gene: TRBJ1-1

CDR3nt: TGTGCCAGCAGTTTGGGGGGACAGCAAGAGACCCAGTACTTC
CDR3aa: CASSLGGQQETQYF
v_gene: TRBV28
d_gene: NA
len: 14
abundance: NA
j_gene: TRBJ2-5

CDR3nt: TGTGCCAGCAGCTTACCGGGACACCATAATTCACCCCTCCACTTT
CDR3aa: CASSLPGHHNSPLHF
v_gene: TRBV5-8
d_gene: NA
len: 15
abundance: once
j_gene: TRBJ1-6

CDR3nt: TGTGCCAGTAGGCAGGGAGGCTGGGGGTTGAACACTGAAGCTTTCTTT
CDR3aa: CASRQGGWGLNTEAFF
v_gene: TRBV19
d_gene: NA
len: 16
abundance: NA
j_gene: TRBJ1-1

CDR3nt: TGCGCCAGCAGCTTGGAGTTGCGGGGGGGCACCGGGGAGCTGTTTTTT
CDR3aa: CASSLELRGGTGELFF
v_gene: TRBV5-1
d_gene: TRBD2
len: 16
abundance: NA
j_gene: TRBJ2-2

CDR3nt: TGTGCCAGCAGTCTCGGGGCTGGGGCCAACGTCCTGACTTTC
CDR3aa: CASSLGAGANVLTF
v_gene: TRBV27
d_gene: NA
len: 14
abundance: NA
j_gene: TRBJ2-6

CDR3nt: TGTGCCAGCAGCCGGGACAGGCTCACCTACGAGCAGTACTTC
CDR3aa: CASSRDRLTYEQYF
v_gene: TRBV6-1
d_gene: TRBD1
len: 14
abundance: NA
j_gene: TRBJ2-7

CDR3nt: TGTGCCAGCAGGGCCAGTTCTGAAGCTTTCTTT
CDR3aa: CASRASSEAFF
v_gene: TRBV2
d_gene: NA
len: 11
abundance: NA
j_gene: TRBJ1-1

CDR3nt: TGTGCCAGCAGCGCCGTACAGGGAAGGTCTGGCTACACCTTC
CDR3aa: CASSAVQGRSGYTF
v_gene: TRBV9
d_gene: NA
len: 14
abundance: NA
j_gene: TRBJ1-2

CDR3nt: TGTGCCAGCTCCTCGGGACTCGACACTGAAGCTTTCTTT
CDR3aa: CASSSGLDTEAFF
v_gene: TRBV18
d_gene: NA
len: 13
abundance: NA
j_gene: TRBJ1-1

CDR3nt: TGTGCCAGCTCACGGGAGGGGAGGACAGATACGCAGTATTTT
CDR3aa: CASSREGRTDTQYF
v_gene: TRBV7-9
d_gene: TRBD2
len: 14
abundance: NA
j_gene: TRBJ2-3

CDR3nt: TGTGCCAGCAGCGCAGACGGACAGGGGGGCTACGAGCAGTACTTC
CDR3aa: CASSADGQGGYEQYF
v_gene: TRBV7-2
d_gene: TRBD1
len: 15
abundance: few
j_gene: TRBJ2-7

CDR3nt: TGTGCCAGCAGCTTCGAGTCGCAAGAGACCCAGTACTTC
CDR3aa: CASSFESQETQYF
v_gene: TRBV5-5
d_gene: NA
len: 13
abundance: NA
j_gene: TRBJ2-5

CDR3nt: TGCGCCAGCAGCTTGGAACTCCCGCCGGGGGAGGATGAGCAGTTCTTC
CDR3aa: CASSLELPPGEDEQFF
v_gene: TRBV5-1
d_gene: NA
len: 16
abundance: NA
j_gene: TRBJ2-1

CDR3nt: TGCAGCGTTGAAGAGGTCGGGCAGGGCGCGGAGACCCAGTACTTC
CDR3aa: CSVEEVGQGAETQYF
v_gene: TRBV29-1
d_gene: NA
len: 15
abundance: NA
j_gene: TRBJ2-5

CDR3nt: TGTGCCAGCAGCGCCGGACAAAGCTCTGGAAACACCATATATTTT
CDR3aa: CASSAGQSSGNTIYF
v_gene: TRBV5-6
d_gene: NA
len: 15
abundance: NA
j_gene: TRBJ1-3

CDR3nt: TGTGCCAGCAGCTTTTTAGCTGAAGCTTTCTTT
CDR3aa: CASSFLAEAFF
v_gene: TRBV5-6
d_gene: NA
len: 11
abundance: NA
j_gene: TRBJ1-1

CDR3nt: TGTGCCAGCAGCCCACAGGGAAACGAGCAGTACTTC
CDR3aa: CASSPQGNEQYF
v_gene: TRBV7-9
d_gene: NA
len: 12
abundance: NA
j_gene: TRBJ2-7

CDR3nt: TGTGCCAGCAGTCCAACCTGGGACAGAGAACTGTTTTTT
CDR3aa: CASSPTWDRELFF
v_gene: TRBV2
d_gene: TRBD1
len: 13
abundance: NA
j_gene: TRBJ1-4

CDR3nt: TGTGCCAGCAGCCCTGGACTAGCGGGGAACCCCCAAGAGACCCAGTACTTC
CDR3aa: CASSPGLAGNPQETQYF
v_gene: TRBV5-4
d_gene: TRBD2
len: 17
abundance: NA
j_gene: TRBJ2-5

CDR3nt: TGTGCCAGCTCACCAGCGGGGACAGGGGGGAACACTGAAGCTTTCTTT
CDR3aa: CASSPAGTGGNTEAFF
v_gene: TRBV18
d_gene: TRBD1
len: 16
abundance: NA
j_gene: TRBJ1-1

CDR3nt: TGCGCCAGCAGCCAAGATATTGGGCAGGGAGGTGTTAACTATGGCTACACCTTC
CDR3aa: CASSQDIGQGGVNYGYTF
v_gene: TRBV4-3
d_gene: NA
len: 18
abundance: NA
j_gene: TRBJ1-2

CDR3nt: TGTGCCAGCAGCTTAGGCGGGGGGGAGTCAGAGACCCAGTACTTC
CDR3aa: CASSLGGGESETQYF
v_gene: TRBV7-3
d_gene: TRBD2
len: 15
abundance: NA
j_gene: TRBJ2-5

CDR3nt: TGTGCCAGTGCCTGGCAATGGGGGGGCAATCAGCCCCAGCATTTT
CDR3aa: CASAWQWGGNQPQHF
v_gene: TRBV19
d_gene: NA
len: 15
abundance: NA
j_gene: TRBJ1-5

CDR3nt: TGCGCCAGCAGCACGACTAGCGGGGGAAACAATGAGCAGTTCTTC
CDR3aa: CASSTTSGGNNEQFF
v_gene: TRBV5-1
d_gene: TRBD2
len: 15
abundance: NA
j_gene: TRBJ2-1

CDR3nt: TGTGCCAGTAGTGGGGGGGACAGGAAGTATGCAGATACGCAGTATTTT
CDR3aa: CASSGGDRKYADTQYF
v_gene: TRBV19
d_gene: NA
len: 16
abundance: NA
j_gene: TRBJ2-3

CDR3nt: TGTGCCAGCAGTTCATCCCGGGACAGGAGAGACACTGAAGCTTTCTTT
CDR3aa: CASSSSRDRRDTEAFF
v_gene: TRBV27
d_gene: TRBD1
len: 16
abundance: NA
j_gene: TRBJ1-1

CDR3nt: TGTGCCAGCAGCTTAGCGCTGAGGAACACTGAAGCTTTCTTT
CDR3aa: CASSLALRNTEAFF
v_gene: TRBV7-9
d_gene: NA
len: 14
abundance: once
j_gene: TRBJ1-1

CDR3nt: TGCGCCAGCAGCCAAGTGGGCGGGAGAAGGAGCGAGCAGTACTTC
CDR3aa: CASSQVGGRRSEQYF
v_gene: TRBV4-3
d_gene: TRBD2
len: 15
abundance: NA
j_gene: TRBJ2-7

CDR3nt: TGCGCCAGCAGCTTTGGGACAGGGATAGATGGCTACACCTTC
CDR3aa: CASSFGTGIDGYTF
v_gene: TRBV5-1
d_gene: TRBD1
len: 14
abundance: NA
j_gene: TRBJ1-2

CDR3nt: TGCGCCAGCAGCTTGGCCACGGGAGGCTACAATGAGCAGTTCTTC
CDR3aa: CASSLATGGYNEQFF
v_gene: TRBV5-1
d_gene: TRBD2
len: 15
abundance: NA
j_gene: TRBJ2-1

CDR3nt: TGTGCCAGTAGTATAGTGGCCAGGGCAGTAACTGAAGCTTTCTTT
CDR3aa: CASSIVARAVTEAFF
v_gene: TRBV19
d_gene: NA
len: 15
abundance: NA
j_gene: TRBJ1-1

CDR3nt: TGTGCCAGCAGCTTAGTCCCCAGTAGCGGGAGAACAGATACGCAGTATTTT
CDR3aa: CASSLVPSSGRTDTQYF
v_gene: TRBV11-2
d_gene: TRBD2
len: 17
abundance: NA
j_gene: TRBJ2-3

CDR3nt: TGTGCCAGCAGCCAAGATACGGGAGGGATCTACAATGAGCAGTTCTTC
CDR3aa: CASSQDTGGIYNEQFF
v_gene: TRBV4-2
d_gene: TRBD2
len: 16
abundance: few
j_gene: TRBJ2-1

CDR3nt: TGTGCCAGCAGTTTGCAGATCACAGATACGCAGTATTTT
CDR3aa: CASSLQITDTQYF
v_gene: TRBV6-5
d_gene: NA
len: 13
abundance: NA
j_gene: TRBJ2-3

CDR3nt: TGCAGCGTTTCTAGCGGGGGACTTTCCTACGAGCAGTACTTC
CDR3aa: CSVSSGGLSYEQYF
v_gene: TRBV29-1
d_gene: TRBD2
len: 14
abundance: NA
j_gene: TRBJ2-7

CDR3nt: TGCGCCAGCAGCCAAGGGGGCGGCTCTAACTATGGCTACACCTTC
CDR3aa: CASSQGGGSNYGYTF
v_gene: TRBV4-1
d_gene: NA
len: 15
abundance: NA
j_gene: TRBJ1-2

CDR3nt: TGTGCCAGCGGGGCTAGCGGGAGAAATGAGCAGTTCTTC
CDR3aa: CASGASGRNEQFF
v_gene: TRBV6-6
d_gene: TRBD2
len: 13
abundance: NA
j_gene: TRBJ2-1

CDR3nt: TGTGCCAGCGACCAGACTACTTCAGGTTCCTACGAGCAGTACTTC
CDR3aa: CASDQTTSGSYEQYF
v_gene: TRBV28
d_gene: NA
len: 15
abundance: NA
j_gene: TRBJ2-7

CDR3nt: TGTGCCAGCAGCCGACAGGGTGATACGCAGTATTTT
CDR3aa: CASSRQGDTQYF
v_gene: TRBV5-5
d_gene: TRBD1
len: 12
abundance: NA
j_gene: TRBJ2-3

CDR3nt: TGTGCCAGCAGTTCCTGGGCCCTGGTAGGCTATGGCTACACCTTC
CDR3aa: CASSSWALVGYGYTF
v_gene: TRBV27
d_gene: NA
len: 15
abundance: NA
j_gene: TRBJ1-2

CDR3nt: TGTGCCACCCGGGACACTCCCACAGATACGCAGTATTTT
CDR3aa: CATRDTPTDTQYF
v_gene: TRBV27
d_gene: NA
len: 13
abundance: NA
j_gene: TRBJ2-3

CDR3nt: TGTGCCAGCAGTGAAGCCGGGGGGAGTCAGCCCCAGCATTTT
CDR3aa: CASSEAGGSQPQHF
v_gene: TRBV6-1
d_gene: NA
len: 14
abundance: NA
j_gene: TRBJ1-5

CDR3nt: TGCGCCAGCAGTCCGGACAGGGGCGCCCGCTACACCTTC
CDR3aa: CASSPDRGARYTF
v_gene: TRBV10-2
d_gene: TRBD1
len: 13
abundance: NA
j_gene: TRBJ1-2